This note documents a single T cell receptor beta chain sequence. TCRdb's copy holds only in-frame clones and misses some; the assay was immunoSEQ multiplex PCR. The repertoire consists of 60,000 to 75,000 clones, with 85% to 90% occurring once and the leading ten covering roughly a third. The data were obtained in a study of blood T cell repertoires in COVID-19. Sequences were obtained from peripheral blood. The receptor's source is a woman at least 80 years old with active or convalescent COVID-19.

The CDR3 bases are TGTGCCAGCAGCCCCCGAGTCGGGGGGACCGGCTCGATTTGGGAAAAACTGTTTTTT. This gives the protein CASSPRVGGTGSIWEKLFF. The chain links TRBV9 to TRBJ1-4, with D possibly TRBD1 on 5 matching bases. V shed 4 bases and J shed 8 bases, with 30 bases lying between them. The CDR3 has 19 residues. Germline V lookup: CDR1 SGDLS, CDR2 YYNGEE.